A few counts support the clone carrying this T cell receptor beta chain. This entry comes from a study of human T cells and chemical hapten exposure. On the study more broadly: Patients got weekly scalp diphenylcyclopropenone doses over the roughly 24-week study.

Time point here: patch test 1, 2 weeks after DPC sensitization. Sample treatment: therapeutic diphenylcyclopropenone sensitization with weekly scalp DPC. Library construction involved attaching unique molecular identifiers to individual cDNA molecules, which allowed quantitative, reproducible TCR counting. Each CDR3 protein gets one entry after TCRdb re-called the RACE reads with MiXCR. This repertoire shows about 360,000 distinct CDR3 sequences, around 7% found once; its top ten account for roughly 7.9%. V lost 8 bases and J lost 4, with 12 bases in between. Germline CDR1 SNHLY, CDR2 FYNNEI. The CDR3 has 13 amino acids.

V usage is TRBV2 and J usage is TRBJ1-3, with D unclear. The material was whole blood, obtained in connection with sensitization to the hapten diphenylcyclopropenone (DPC). This clonotype originated in a woman between 18 and 29 years old with alopecia areata. Some clones in this sample may be carry-over from other donors' samples. In DNA, the CDR3 is TGTGCCAGCTGCAGCCTTCGGGGAAACACCATATATTTT. Translated, it gives CASCSLRGNTIYF.